A single sample gave rise to the 15 T cell receptor beta chains below, sequenced in a study of CD8 T cells in Susac syndrome. Reverse transcription of about 0.5 to 1 ug RNA was carried out with random hexamers. TCRdb re-called the immunoSEQ multiplex PCR reads with MiXCR, one entry per CDR3 protein. The sample yields approximately 300,000 distinct CDR3 sequences, 85% seen once. Sequencing was done on a sample of CD8+ T cells from PBMCs. The origin of the receptors is a human donor with multiple sclerosis.

The rearrangement uses TRBV13 and TRBJ2-7, with TRBD2 identical over 12 bases. The V segment lost 2 bases and the J segment 2 bases; nucleotides outside the gene matches: 4. The CDR3 has 16 amino acids. The germline V gene has CDR1 PRHDT and CDR2 FYEKMQ (reference sequence). This CDR3 is CASSLSTSGRTYEQYF. The CDR3 nucleotides read TGTGCCAGCAGCTTATCAACTAGCGGGAGGACCTACGAGCAGTACTTC.

A single count supports this clonotype. Relative to the germline gene, one junction end is altered; a read error may explain this. The rearrangement uses TRBV4-3 and TRBJ2-1; TRBD1 matches 9 bases. The CDR3 runs 14 residues. Germline loops: CDR1 LGHNA, CDR2 YSLEER. The CDR3 region is CACSQGTGYNEQFF. The CDR3 bases are TGCGCCTGCAGCCAGGGGACAGGGTACAATGAGCAGTTCTTC.

The chain employs TRBV29-1 and TRBJ2-7, with 11 nucleotides matching TRBD2. Trimming removed 3 bases from V and 3 bases from J; junction bases left unmatched: 4. The CDR3 consists of 14 residues. CDR1 and CDR2 (germline): SQVTM, ANQGSEA. Here the CDR3 reads CSVEVAGGNYEQYF. The CDR3 DNA is TGCAGCGTTGAGGTAGCGGGAGGGAACTACGAGCAGTACTTC.

This chain connects TRBV4-3 to TRBJ2-6, with D possibly matching TRBD1 (6 bases). Germline V gives CDR1 LGHNA, CDR2 YSLEER. The V end lost 2 bases, the J end lost 0 bases, and 11 bases lay between the germline ends. The CDR3 extends over 17 amino acids. CDR3 sequence reads: CASSQIYRDSGANVLTF. In DNA, the CDR3 is TGCGCCAGCAGCCAAATTTACAGGGACTCTGGGGCCAACGTCCTGACTTTC.

The chain is built from TRBV4-3 and TRBJ2-3, with D possibly TRBD2 on 6 matching bases. V dropped 0 bases and J dropped 2 bases, with 27 bases sitting between them. This CDR3 region has 21 residues. From germline, CDR1 is LGHNA and CDR2 YSLEER. CDR3 amino acids: CASSQDRYGDRLKRATDTQYF. The CDR3 DNA sequence: TGCGCCAGCAGCCAAGACCGTTATGGGGACCGCCTCAAGCGGGCCACAGATACGCAGTATTTT.

This clonotype has more than one count but fewer than ten. The J gene is TRBJ2-7, the V gene TRBV11-3; D is perhaps TRBD1 or TRBD2 (5 bases each). CDR1 and CDR2 from the germline V gene are SGHNT and YENEEA. The CDR3 sequence is 14 residues long. V dropped 2 bases and J dropped 6 bases, with 14 bases sitting between them. In DNA, the CDR3 is TGTGCCAGCAGCTTAAGTCTCGCAGGGACCGAGCAGTACTTC. Its protein product is CASSLSLAGTEQYF.

The gene calls are TRBV25-1 and TRBJ1-1, with unresolved D. V was trimmed by 7 bases and J by 3 bases, leaving 3 bases between them. Germline lookup yields CDR1 MGHDK and CDR2 SYGVNS. This CDR3 has 10 amino acids. The CDR3, as DNA: TGTGCCAGCATCGACACTGAAGCTTTCTTT. Protein product: CASIDTEAFF.

V and J are TRBV7-2 and TRBJ2-7, with D possibly being TRBD2 (5 bases). CDR3 size: 13 residues. CDR1 is SGHTA and CDR2 is FQGNSA in the germline V gene. V was trimmed by 5 bases and J by 1 base, leaving 9 bases between them. The CDR3 is CASSLCGSYEQYF. The CDR3 coding sequence is TGTGCCAGCAGCCTCTGCGGGTCCTACGAGCAGTACTTC.

The chain links TRBV27 to TRBJ2-7; the D is unclear. V was trimmed by 6 bases and J by 4 bases, leaving 13 bases between them. Per germline, CDR1 MNHEY and CDR2 SMNVEV (reference sequence). This CDR3 contains 13 residues. DNA of the CDR3: TGTGCCAGCAGACCCCTGGGCAGATACGAGCAGTACTTC. It is translated as CASRPLGRYEQYF.

The rearrangement links TRBV4-1 to TRBJ1-1; no clear D. V was cut by 4 bases and J by 5 bases, with 11 bases left in between. CDR1 is MGHRA and CDR2 is YSYEKL in the germline V gene. There are 13 residues in the CDR3. CDR3 sequence: CASSLRRETEAFF. CDR3 coding DNA: TGCGCCAGCAGCCTCAGGAGGGAGACTGAAGCTTTCTTT.

Turning to this clonotype: Mismatch with germline at one junction end may stem from a read error. This sequence joins TRBV7-7 and TRBJ2-7; TRBD2 matches 8 bases. The CDR3 is made up of 14 amino acids. In germline, CDR1 is SSHAT, CDR2 FNYEAQ (reference sequence). CDR3 DNA sequence: TGTGCTAGCAGCTTAGAGGTTAGCGGGACCGAGCAGTACTTC. Translation gives CASSLEVSGTEQYF.

In this sample, this clonotype turned up once. V usage is TRBV12-3 or TRBV12-4 and J usage is TRBJ1-1; no reliable D call. CDR3 length: 14 amino acids. V dropped 4 bases and J dropped 0 bases, with 9 bases sitting between them. CDR3 DNA sequence: TGTGCCAGCAGTTATACGTTGATGAACACTGAAGCTTTCTTT. The encoded protein is CASSYTLMNTEAFF.

V usage is TRBV11-2 and J usage is TRBJ2-3, with D possibly being TRBD2 (5 bases). The CDR3 has 14 residues. The V gene lost 5 bases and the J gene lost 2 bases, with 11 bases spanning the gap. Germline CDR1 is SGHAT and CDR2 is FQNNGV. As DNA, the CDR3 is TGTGCCAGCAGCCCCCGCGGGTACACAGATACGCAGTATTTT. As protein: CASSPRGYTDTQYF.

The rearrangement links TRBV12-3 or TRBV12-4 to TRBJ2-6, with a possible D match to TRBD1 (6 bases). The CDR3 consists of 14 residues. Trimming removed 7 bases from V and 2 bases from J, with 9 bases in between. CDR3 protein: CASTTGTGANVLTF. CDR3 nucleotides: TGTGCCAGCACCACAGGGACTGGGGCCAACGTCCTGACTTTC.

The count of this clonotype is one. V is TRBV30 and J is TRBJ2-2, with D perhaps TRBD2 (5 bases). Trimming removed 0 bases from V and 6 bases from J, with 8 bases in between. CDR1 is GTSNPN and CDR2 is SVGIG in the germline V gene (reference sequence). The CDR3 length is 13 residues. Written as DNA, the CDR3 is TGTGCCTGGAGTGTACTGGGAGCCGGGGAGCTGTTTTTT. Protein sequence: CAWSVLGAGELFF. The entire variable domain, with the rest obtained from reference TRBV30 and TRBJ2-2, is as follows: SQTIHQWPATLVQPVGSPLSLECTVEGTSNPNLYWYRQAAGRGLQLLFYSVGIGQISSEVPQNLSASRPQDRQFILSSKKLLLSDSGFYLCAWSVLGAGELFFGEGSRLTVL.